These 3 T cell receptor beta chains originate from one sample sequenced in a study of blood T cell repertoires in COVID-19. This table comes from immunoSEQ multiplex PCR, and its TCRdb copy is limited to in-frame clones, with some not included. In the table there are tens of thousands of clones, around 87% of which are singletons. Sequenced material: peripheral blood. These receptor sequences come from a human donor in a cohort sampled during active COVID-19.

This chain links TRBV11-2 with TRBJ2-2, with D possibly TRBD2 on 5 matching bases. Germline values: CDR1 SGHAT, CDR2 FQNNGV. V was cut by 2 bases and J by 4 bases, with 11 bases left in between. The CDR3 runs 15 residues. CDR3 DNA sequence: TGTGCCAGCAGCTTAAGAGCGGTCCTCACCGGGGAGCTGTTTTTT. Translated: CASSLRAVLTGELFF.

The V and J genes are TRBV7-9 and TRBJ1-5; no definite D call. This CDR3 is built from 14 residues. Germline V gene data show CDR1 as SEHNR and CDR2 as FQNEAQ (reference sequence). V lost 8 bases and J lost 6, with 17 bases in between. CDR3 protein: CASSGGQESQPQHF. For the CDR3, the DNA is TGTGCCAGCTCGGGAGGGCAGGAGAGTCAGCCCCAGCATTTT.

The V call is TRBV3-1 (or the pseudogene TRBV3-2), the J call TRBJ1-2; TRBD1 is a possible D gene (6 bases). Germline V lookup: CDR1 LGHDT, CDR2 YNNKEL (reference sequence). V lost 6 bases and J lost 0, with 20 bases in between. The CDR3 runs to 17 residues. The CDR3 reads CASSRGQLDTPNYGYTF. In DNA, the CDR3 is TGTGCCAGCAGTCGCGGACAGCTCGATACTCCTAACTATGGCTACACCTTC.